The clone carrying this T cell receptor beta chain was detected a few times. TCRdb reprocessed the 5' RACE reads via MiXCR and lists one record per CDR3 protein. The table has approximately 80,000 distinct CDR3 sequences, less than 15% seen once. The data derive from a study of early T cells in non-severe SARS-CoV-2 infection. The TCR sequence derives from an adult who was a healthcare worker with PCR-confirmed SARS-CoV-2 infection or an uninfected control (not recorded which). Sample: whole blood.

CDR3 nucleotide sequence: TGTGCCAGCAGTGACCAAGCGGGAGGGGTCGGGGAGCTGTTTTTT. The encoded protein is CASSDQAGGVGELFF. The chain joins TRBV2 to TRBJ2-2; the match to TRBD2 covers 10 bases. The J segment lost 7 bases and the V segment lost 3 bases, leaving 5 bases of the junction unmatched. The CDR3 spans 15 residues. Germline CDR1 SNHLY, CDR2 FYNNEI.